This T cell receptor (beta chain) comes out of a study of cytomegalovirus exposure and HLA in healthy donors. Study-wide results and limits: Indistinguishable V segments, including TRBV6-2 and TRBV6-3, were excluded.

Sampled while nominally healthy, donors likely had unrecorded immune exposures. The PCR used 60 Vbeta and 13 Jbeta primers. Produced via immunoSEQ multiplex PCR; TCRdb's table is partial and in-frame only. Of 110,000 or so clones in the sample, approximately 82% are singletons; the top ten hold more than 6.5%. Trimming cost V 4 bases and J 2 bases, with 16 bases left between them. Looked up from germline, CDR1 is SGHRS and CDR2 is YFSETQ. The CDR3 has 16 residues. In the case of this clone: What it binds is unknown.

Material: PBMCs. The V and J genes are TRBV5-1 and TRBJ1-3; D might be TRBD1 (6 bases). This receptor was obtained from a man between 35 and 55 years old in good health and CMV-seropositive. Written as DNA, the CDR3 is TGCGCCAGCAGCCCGAGATGGGAGGGGGCTGGAAACACCATATATTTT. This translates into CASSPRWEGAGNTIYF.